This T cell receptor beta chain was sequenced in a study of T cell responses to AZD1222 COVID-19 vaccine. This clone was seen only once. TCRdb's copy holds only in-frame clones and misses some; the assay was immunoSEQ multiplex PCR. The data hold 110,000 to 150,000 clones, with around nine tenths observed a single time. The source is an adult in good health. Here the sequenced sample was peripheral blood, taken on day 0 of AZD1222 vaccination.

DNA for the CDR3: TGCGCCAGCAGCTTTACAGGGCTAGTCTACGAGCAGTACTTC. Protein product: CASSFTGLVYEQYF. The rearrangement uses TRBV5-1 and TRBJ2-7, with D perhaps TRBD1 (6 bases). V lost 2 bases and J 3 bases, leaving 12 bases between the germline ends. The CDR3 runs to 14 residues. Germline values: CDR1 SGHRS, CDR2 YFSETQ. The variable domain in full, with the rest retrieved from reference TRBV5-1 and TRBJ2-7, is KAGVTQTPRYLIKTRGQQVTLSCSPISGHRSVSWYQQTPGQGLQFLFEYFSETQRNKGNFPGRFSGRQFSNSRSEMNVSTLELGDSALYLCASSFTGLVYEQYFGPGTRLTVT.